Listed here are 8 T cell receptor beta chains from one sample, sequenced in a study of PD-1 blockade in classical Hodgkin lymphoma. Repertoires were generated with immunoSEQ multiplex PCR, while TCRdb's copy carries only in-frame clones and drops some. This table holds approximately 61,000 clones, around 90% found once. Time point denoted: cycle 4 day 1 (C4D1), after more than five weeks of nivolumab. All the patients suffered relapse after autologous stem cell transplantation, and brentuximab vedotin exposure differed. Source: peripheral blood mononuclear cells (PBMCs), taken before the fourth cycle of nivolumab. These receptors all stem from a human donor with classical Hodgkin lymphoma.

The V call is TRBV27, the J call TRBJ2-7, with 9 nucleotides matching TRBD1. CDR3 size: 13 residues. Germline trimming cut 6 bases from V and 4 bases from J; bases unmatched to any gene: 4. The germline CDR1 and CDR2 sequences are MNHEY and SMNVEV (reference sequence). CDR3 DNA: TGTGCCAGCAGAAGACAGGGGGGATACGAGCAGTACTTC. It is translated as CASRRQGGYEQYF.

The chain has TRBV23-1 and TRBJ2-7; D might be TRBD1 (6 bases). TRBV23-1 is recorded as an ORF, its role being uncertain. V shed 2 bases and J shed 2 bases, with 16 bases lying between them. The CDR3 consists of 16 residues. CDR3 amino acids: CASSQVRTAQAYEQYF. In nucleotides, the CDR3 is TGCGCCAGCAGTCAAGTCCGGACAGCCCAAGCCTACGAGCAGTACTTC.

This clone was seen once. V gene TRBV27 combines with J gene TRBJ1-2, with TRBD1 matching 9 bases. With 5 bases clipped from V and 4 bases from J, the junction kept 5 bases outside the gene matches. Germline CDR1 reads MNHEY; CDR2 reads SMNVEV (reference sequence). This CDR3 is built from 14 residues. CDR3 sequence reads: CASSQQQGAYGYTF. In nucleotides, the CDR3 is TGTGCCAGCAGTCAGCAACAGGGGGCCTATGGCTACACCTTC.

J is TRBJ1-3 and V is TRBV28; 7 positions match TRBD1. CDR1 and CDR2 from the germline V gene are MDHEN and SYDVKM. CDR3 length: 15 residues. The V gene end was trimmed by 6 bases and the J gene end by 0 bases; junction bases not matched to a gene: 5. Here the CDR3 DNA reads TGTGCCAGCAGCCGGGACAGCTACTCTGGAAACACCATATATTTT. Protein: CASSRDSYSGNTIYF.

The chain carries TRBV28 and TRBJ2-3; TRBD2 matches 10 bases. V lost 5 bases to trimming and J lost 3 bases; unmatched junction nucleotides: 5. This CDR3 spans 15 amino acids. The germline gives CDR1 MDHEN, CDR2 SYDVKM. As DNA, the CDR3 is TGTGCCAGCAGTCCGGCGACTAGCGGGACAGATACGCAGTATTTT. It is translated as CASSPATSGTDTQYF.

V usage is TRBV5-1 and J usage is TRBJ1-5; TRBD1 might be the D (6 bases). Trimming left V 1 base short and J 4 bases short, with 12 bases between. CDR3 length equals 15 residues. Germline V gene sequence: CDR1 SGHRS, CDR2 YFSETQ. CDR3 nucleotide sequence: TGCGCCAGCAGCTTGTCGGGGACATCTAATCAGCCCCAGCATTTT. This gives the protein CASSLSGTSNQPQHF.

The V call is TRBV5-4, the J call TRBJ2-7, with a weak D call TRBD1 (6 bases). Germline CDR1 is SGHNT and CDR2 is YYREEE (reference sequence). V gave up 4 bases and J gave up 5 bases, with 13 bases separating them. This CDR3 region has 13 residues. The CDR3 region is CASSPWTADEQYF. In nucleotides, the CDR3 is TGTGCCAGCAGCCCTTGGACAGCTGACGAGCAGTACTTC.

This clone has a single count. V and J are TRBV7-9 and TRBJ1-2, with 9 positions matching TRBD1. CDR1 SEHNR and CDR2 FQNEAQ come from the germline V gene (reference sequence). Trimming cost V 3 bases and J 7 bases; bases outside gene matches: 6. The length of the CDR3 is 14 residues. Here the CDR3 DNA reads TGTGCCAGCAGCTTCCGGACAGGGGTTGGTGGCTACACCTTC. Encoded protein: CASSFRTGVGGYTF.